The clone carrying this TCR beta chain was detected once. This record comes from a study of blood T cell repertoires in COVID-19. At the level of the study: Acute and convalescent COVID-19 samples came from the United States, Italy and Spain.

Germline V gene sequence: CDR1 KGHSH, CDR2 LQKENI. The CDR3 is made up of 14 amino acids. The V segment lost 3 bases and the J segment 4 bases; nucleotides outside the gene matches: 3. In the study's own analysis: Quantification of nucleated cells was approximated via reference gene primer amplification. TCRdb's table, derived via immunoSEQ multiplex PCR, lists solely in-frame clones and lacks some. V and J calls plus clone size are reproduced from that table; the DNA served to infer D and trimming. The table records about 180,000 clones, 88% of them present only once. This chain joins TRBV18 and TRBJ2-7; TRBD1 matches 10 bases. The sequence came from a woman aged 30 to 39 with acute or convalescent COVID-19. Sequencing was done on a sample of peripheral blood. The chain's CDR3 is CASSPLGQGYEQYF. In nucleotides, the CDR3 is TGTGCCAGCTCACCCTTGGGACAGGGGTACGAGCAGTACTTC.